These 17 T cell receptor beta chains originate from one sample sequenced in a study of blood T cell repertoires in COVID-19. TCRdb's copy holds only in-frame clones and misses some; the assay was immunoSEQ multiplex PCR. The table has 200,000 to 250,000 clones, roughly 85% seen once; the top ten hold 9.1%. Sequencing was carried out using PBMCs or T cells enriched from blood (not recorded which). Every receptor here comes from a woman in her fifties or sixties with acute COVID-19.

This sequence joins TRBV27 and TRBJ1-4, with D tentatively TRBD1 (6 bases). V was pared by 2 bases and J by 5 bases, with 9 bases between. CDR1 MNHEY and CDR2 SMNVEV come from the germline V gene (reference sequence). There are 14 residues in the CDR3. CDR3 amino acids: CASSLRRGNEKLFF. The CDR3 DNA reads TGTGCCAGCAGTTTACGCAGGGGAAATGAAAAACTGTTTTTT. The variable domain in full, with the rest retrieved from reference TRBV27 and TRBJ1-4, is EAQVTQNPRYLITVTGKKLTVTCSQNMNHEYMSWYRQDPGLGLRQIYYSMNVEVTDKGDVPEGYKVSRKEKRNFPLILESPSPNQTSLYFCASSLRRGNEKLFFGSGTQLSVL.

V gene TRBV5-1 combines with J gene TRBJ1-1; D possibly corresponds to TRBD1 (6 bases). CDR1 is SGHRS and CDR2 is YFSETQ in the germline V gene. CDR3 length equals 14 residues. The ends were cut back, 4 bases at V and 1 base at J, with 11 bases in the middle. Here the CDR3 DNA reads TGCGCCAGCAGCGAACCGGGACAGAACACTGAAGCTTTCTTT. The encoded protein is CASSEPGQNTEAFF.

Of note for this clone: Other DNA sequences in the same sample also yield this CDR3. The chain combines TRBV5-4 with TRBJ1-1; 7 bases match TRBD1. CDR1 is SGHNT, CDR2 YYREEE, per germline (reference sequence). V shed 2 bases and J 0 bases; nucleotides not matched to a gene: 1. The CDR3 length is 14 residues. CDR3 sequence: CASSLGQVNTEAFF. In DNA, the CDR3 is TGTGCCAGCAGCTTAGGACAGGTGAACACTGAAGCTTTCTTT.

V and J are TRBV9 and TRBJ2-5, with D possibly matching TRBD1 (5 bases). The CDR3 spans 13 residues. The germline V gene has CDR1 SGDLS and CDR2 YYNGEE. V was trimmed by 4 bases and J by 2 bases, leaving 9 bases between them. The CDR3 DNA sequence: TGTGCCAGCAGCCCTAGACAGCAAGAGACCCAGTACTTC. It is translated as CASSPRQQETQYF.

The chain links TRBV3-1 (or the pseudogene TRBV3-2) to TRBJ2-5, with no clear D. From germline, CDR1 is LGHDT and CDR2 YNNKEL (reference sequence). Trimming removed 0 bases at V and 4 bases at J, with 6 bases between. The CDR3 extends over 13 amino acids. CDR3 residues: CASSQEGLETQYF. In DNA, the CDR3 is TGTGCCAGCAGCCAAGAGGGCCTAGAGACCCAGTACTTC.

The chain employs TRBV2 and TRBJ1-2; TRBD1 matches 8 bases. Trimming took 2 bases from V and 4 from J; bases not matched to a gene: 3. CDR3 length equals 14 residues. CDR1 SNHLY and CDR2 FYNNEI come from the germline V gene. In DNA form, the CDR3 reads TGTGCCAGCAGTGAACAGGGGGCGACCTATGGCTACACCTTC. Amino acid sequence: CASSEQGATYGYTF.

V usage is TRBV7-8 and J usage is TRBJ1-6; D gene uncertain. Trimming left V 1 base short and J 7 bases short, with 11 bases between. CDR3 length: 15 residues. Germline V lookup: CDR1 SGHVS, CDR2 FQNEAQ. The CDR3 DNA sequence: TGTGCCAGCAGCTTAGATGGGCAGTCGAATTCACCCCTCCACTTT. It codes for CASSLDGQSNSPLHF.

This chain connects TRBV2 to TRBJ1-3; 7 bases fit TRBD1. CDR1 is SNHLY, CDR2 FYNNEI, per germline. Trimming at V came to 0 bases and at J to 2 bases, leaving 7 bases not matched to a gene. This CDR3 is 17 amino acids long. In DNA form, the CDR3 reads TGTGCCAGCAGTGAAGCGCCTCCAGGGGGTACTGGAAACACCATATATTTT. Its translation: CASSEAPPGGTGNTIYF.

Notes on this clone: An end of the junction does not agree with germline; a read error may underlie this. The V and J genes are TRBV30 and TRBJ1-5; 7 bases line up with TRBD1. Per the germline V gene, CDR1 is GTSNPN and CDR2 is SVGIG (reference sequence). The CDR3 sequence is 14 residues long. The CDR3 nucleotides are TGTGCCGGGAGTGTAAGACAGGGTTGGCAGCCCCAGCATTTT. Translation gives CAGSVRQGWQPQHF.

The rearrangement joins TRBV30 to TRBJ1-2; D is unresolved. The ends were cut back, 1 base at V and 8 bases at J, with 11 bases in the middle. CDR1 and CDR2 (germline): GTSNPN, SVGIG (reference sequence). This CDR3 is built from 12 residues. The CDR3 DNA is TGTGCCTGGAGTGAAGCGAGGTGGGGCTACACCTTC. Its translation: CAWSEARWGYTF.

CDR3 residues: CATSDRSSGEQYF. The DNA for the CDR3 is TGTGCCACCAGTGATAGGTCGTCCGGGGAGCAGTATTTT. The V gene is TRBV24-1, the J gene TRBJ2-3; D might be TRBD2 (5 bases). Looked up from germline, CDR1 is KGHDR and CDR2 is SFDVKD. V lost 3 bases and J 11 bases, leaving 14 bases between the germline ends. There are 13 residues in the CDR3.

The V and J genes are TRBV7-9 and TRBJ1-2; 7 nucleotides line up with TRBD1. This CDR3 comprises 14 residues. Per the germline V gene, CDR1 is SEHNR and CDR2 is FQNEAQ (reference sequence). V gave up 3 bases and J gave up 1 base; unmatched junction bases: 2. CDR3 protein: CASSLGQNNYGYTF. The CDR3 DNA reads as TGTGCCAGCAGCTTGGGACAGAATAACTATGGCTACACCTTC.

CDR3 sequence reads: CASSSRVNYGYTF. The CDR3 bases are TGTGCCAGCAGCTCCAGGGTTAACTATGGCTACACCTTC. V gene TRBV5-8 combines with J gene TRBJ1-2; D is possibly TRBD1 (5 bases). Germline lookup yields CDR1 SGHTS and CDR2 YDEGEE. The CDR3 has 13 residues. V lost 3 bases to trimming and J lost 1 base, with 7 bases between them. Looking up the rest from reference TRBV5-8 and TRBJ1-2 gives the full variable domain: EAGVTQSPTHLIKTRGQQATLRCSPISGHTSVYWYQQALGLGLQFLLWYDEGEERNRGNFPPRFSGRQFPNYSSELNVNALELEDSALYLCASSSRVNYGYTFGSGTRLTVV.

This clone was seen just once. In DNA, the CDR3 is TGTGCCAGCAGCTTATCAGGTTTGGTCTATGGCTACACCTTC. It codes for CASSLSGLVYGYTF. J is TRBJ1-2 and V is TRBV7-2; D is uncertain. There are 14 residues in the CDR3. Germline-derived CDR1 and CDR2 are SGHTA and FQGNSA. The V end lost 2 bases, the J end lost 4 bases, and 11 bases lay between the germline ends.

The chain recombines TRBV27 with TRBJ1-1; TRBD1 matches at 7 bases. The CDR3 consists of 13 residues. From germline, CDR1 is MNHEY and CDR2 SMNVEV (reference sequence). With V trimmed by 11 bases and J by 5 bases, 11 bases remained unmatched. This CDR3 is CAENGDSRTEAFF. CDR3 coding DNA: TGTGCCGAGAATGGGGACAGCCGAACTGAAGCTTTCTTT.

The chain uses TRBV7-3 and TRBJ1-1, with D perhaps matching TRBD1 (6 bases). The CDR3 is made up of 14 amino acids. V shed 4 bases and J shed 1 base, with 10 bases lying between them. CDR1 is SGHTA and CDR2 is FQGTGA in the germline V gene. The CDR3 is CASSWGHQNTEAFF. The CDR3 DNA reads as TGTGCCAGCAGCTGGGGACATCAGAACACTGAAGCTTTCTTT.

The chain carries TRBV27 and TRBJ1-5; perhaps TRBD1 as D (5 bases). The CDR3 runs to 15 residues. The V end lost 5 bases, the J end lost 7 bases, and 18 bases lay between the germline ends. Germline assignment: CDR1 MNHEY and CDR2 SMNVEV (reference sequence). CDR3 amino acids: CASSPTWGAKQPQHF. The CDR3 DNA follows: TGTGCCAGCAGTCCGACTTGGGGCGCGAAGCAGCCCCAGCATTTT.